The T cell receptor (beta chain) under discussion was sequenced for a study of cytomegalovirus exposure and HLA in healthy donors. Study conclusions and caveats: Reported performance of the classifier showed diagnosis of cytomegalovirus status with high specificity and sensitivity. Generally TCR sequences proved uncommon, though certain public TCRs appeared in numerous donors. In vitro confirmation showed three CMV-associated chains to be CMV antigen specific. Subsequent analysis of the 120 or so validation repertoires found a tendency for first-cohort TCR clusters to co-occur.

The V segment lost 1 base and the J segment 6 bases; nucleotides outside the gene matches: 6. This CDR3 is built from 15 residues. Germline loops: CDR1 LGHNT, CDR2 FRNRAP. Profiling relied on immunoSEQ multiplex PCR, and the TCRdb table lists in-frame clones only, not all of them. Of some 310,000 clones listed, 88% are singletons. About this clone itself: The target antigen is unknown.

This sequence joins TRBV12-5 and TRBJ2-1, with 7 nucleotides matching TRBD1. Sequencing was performed on PBMCs. This receptor was identified in a man aged 25-45 years in good health and CMV-seronegative. The CDR3 nucleotides are TGTGCTAGTGGTTTGGAGGGACAGTATATCAATGAGCAGTTCTTC. This sequence encodes CASGLEGQYINEQFF.